These 4 T cell receptor beta chains originate from one sample sequenced in a study of identical twins. MiXCR, run by TCRdb on the 5' RACE reads, gives a single entry per CDR3 protein. The repertoire holds a few hundred thousand distinct CDR3 sequences, with approximately 17% as singletons. The sample taken for sequencing was naive T cells sorted from blood. The receptors derive from a man over 45 in good health.

This clonotype was counted many times. The chain joins TRBV7-9 to TRBJ1-5; 8 nucleotides match TRBD1. The germline V gene encodes CDR1 SEHNR and CDR2 FQNEAQ (reference sequence). The CDR3 length is 15 residues. The ends lost 4 bases at V and 2 bases at J; junction bases unmatched: 4. As DNA, the CDR3 is TGTGCCAGCAGCTCCGGGACAGGACGCAATCAGCCCCAGCATTTT. Translation gives CASSSGTGRNQPQHF.

The rearrangement links TRBV10-3 to TRBJ2-5, with D uncertain. V lost 6 bases to trimming and J lost 3 bases, with 11 bases between them. Germline V gives CDR1 ENHRY, CDR2 SYGVKD. This CDR3 comprises 13 residues. CDR3 DNA sequence: TGTGCCATCAGCCGACGGAGAGAAGAGACCCAGTACTTC. It yields the protein CAISRRREETQYF.

The chain carries TRBV7-9 and TRBJ1-6; TRBD1 might be the D (6 bases). Germline V gene lookup returns CDR1 SEHNR and CDR2 FQNEAQ (reference sequence). The V gene lost 4 bases and the J gene lost 7 bases, with 11 bases spanning the gap. The CDR3 runs to 14 residues. DNA for the CDR3: TGTGCCAGCAGCTCGGGAGGACAGAATTCACCCCTCCACTTT. Translating gives CASSSGGQNSPLHF.

This chain links TRBV20-1 with TRBJ2-3, with 8 bases that match TRBD2. Germline CDR1 DFQATT, CDR2 SNEGSKA (reference sequence). This CDR3 is 14 amino acids long. Germline trimming cut 5 bases from V and 2 bases from J; bases unmatched to any gene: 6. Here the CDR3 reads CSAHSGVITDTQYF. CDR3 nucleotide sequence: TGCAGTGCTCATAGCGGGGTTATCACAGATACGCAGTATTTT.